This TCR beta chain appears in the sequencing data of a study of CD8+CD57+ T cells in acquired aplastic anemia. Details on this clonotype: Its antigen is unknown.

CDR1 is DFQATT, CDR2 SNEGSKA, per germline (reference sequence). This CDR3 has 15 residues. V lost 3 bases and J lost 6; bases outside the gene matches: 11. Researchers used genomic DNA as the template to profile TCR beta VDJ and CDR3. A single record per CDR3 protein comes from TCRdb applying MiXCR to the reads. The sample includes about 120,000 distinct CDR3 sequences, 55% to 60% of them seen just once. Study results and caveats: For CD8+ Simpson's diversity, patients and controls showed no significant difference.

Previously, flow cytometry had revealed CD8+CD57+ cell expansion in the patients chosen for sequencing. The sequencing sample was made of sorted CD4+, CD8+, or CD8+CD57+ T cells (not recorded which) from PBMCs. The sequence derives from a human donor with aplastic anemia. The J gene is TRBJ1-5, the V gene TRBV20-1, with TRBD1 matching 7 bases. DNA for the CDR3: TGCAGTGCTAGCGCACTTCTAGGGGGCGGTCAGCCCCAGCATTTT. Translating gives CSASALLGGGQPQHF.